Shown below are 5 T cell receptor beta chains from a single sample sequenced in a study of STAT5B mutations in CD4+ large granular lymphocyte leukemia. Here immunoSEQ multiplex PCR was the method, and the copy in TCRdb shows in-frame clones only, minus some. The sample includes tens of thousands of clones, 60% to 80% of them seen just once. Sequenced material: CD4+ T cells from blood buffy coats. The origin of the receptors is a human donor in good health.

The J gene is TRBJ1-2, the V gene TRBV7-2; 9 bases are a match to TRBD1. Germline V gives CDR1 SGHTA, CDR2 FQGNSA. V dropped 2 bases and J dropped 13; count of bases not matched to a gene: 8. The CDR3 has 13 residues. Here the CDR3 DNA reads TGTGCCAGCAGCTTAATCGGGACAGGGTTGCTCACCTTC. This encodes CASSLIGTGLLTF.

V usage is TRBV2 and J usage is TRBJ2-3; D is perhaps TRBD2 (7 bases). This CDR3 comprises 13 residues. Trimming stripped 7 bases from V and 3 bases from J, with 11 bases between. The germline gives CDR1 SNHLY, CDR2 FYNNEI. The CDR3 DNA reads as TGTGCCAGCATGCGGGGGCTGACAGATACGCAGTATTTT. Its protein product is CASMRGLTDTQYF.

This rearrangement joins TRBV7-6 to TRBJ2-7; 12 positions match TRBD1. The CDR3 consists of 16 residues. Germline assignment: CDR1 SGHVS and CDR2 FNYEAQ. V shed 1 base, J shed 7 bases, and the junction held 8 bases outside the gene matches. CDR3 in amino acids: CASSLVGTGGRGEQYF. CDR3 coding DNA: TGTGCCAGCAGCTTAGTGGGGACAGGGGGCCGGGGGGAGCAGTACTTC.

V usage is TRBV2 and J usage is TRBJ2-3; tentatively, D is TRBD1 (6 bases). The germline CDR1 and CDR2 sequences are SNHLY and FYNNEI. Trimming cost V 6 bases and J 2 bases, with 15 bases left between them. The length of the CDR3 is 15 residues. CDR3 sequence (DNA): TGTGCCAGCAGCGCCGGGACAACCCCCACAGATACGCAGTATTTT. Protein: CASSAGTTPTDTQYF.

This rearrangement joins TRBV28 to TRBJ2-7; TRBD1 might be the D (5 bases). This CDR3 region has 13 residues. Germline loops: CDR1 MDHEN, CDR2 SYDVKM. Trimming cost V 5 bases and J 2 bases, with 10 bases left between them. CDR3 residues: CASSTRQTYEQYF. CDR3 in DNA: TGTGCCAGCAGTACACGACAGACCTACGAGCAGTACTTC.